This entry lists 8 T cell receptor beta chains sequenced from one sample in a study of T-cell reconstitution after alpha-beta-depleted transplantation in children. Unique molecular identifiers were used in preparing the TCRbeta library. MiXCR was run by TCRdb on the PCR reads, yielding one entry per CDR3 protein. The sample contains hundreds of thousands of distinct CDR3 sequences, 16% of which appear only once. This specimen consisted of PBMCs from the stem cell graft donor, obtained from the stem cell graft. The receptors derive from a human donor who donated a stem cell graft to a child with acute myeloid leukemia.

This clonotype was counted only a few times. This chain links TRBV6-1 with TRBJ2-5, with TRBD1 identical over 10 bases. The ends lost 6 bases at V and 2 bases at J; junction bases unmatched: 9. Germline V gives CDR1 MNHNS, CDR2 SASEGT. This CDR3 has 16 residues. The CDR3 sequence: CASSRWTGGDQETQYF. CDR3 in DNA: TGTGCCAGCAGCCGGTGGACAGGGGGAGATCAAGAGACCCAGTACTTC.

A note on this clonotype: Mismatch with germline at one junction end may stem from a read error. The rearrangement uses TRBV6-5 and TRBJ2-7, with D maybe TRBD2 (5 bases). Germline V gene sequence: CDR1 MNHEY, CDR2 SVGAGI. The CDR3 contains 11 residues. The CDR3 sequence: CASSNGNEQYF. The CDR3 DNA follows: TGCGCCAGCAGTAACGGGAACGAGCAGTACTTC.

This clonotype was seen many times. The chain combines TRBV20-1 with TRBJ1-2, with TRBD1 matching over 11 bases. Germline CDR1 DFQATT, CDR2 SNEGSKA (reference sequence). The CDR3 totals 17 residues. Losses at the gene ends were 6 bases for V and 2 bases for J; bases not matched to a gene: 14. The CDR3: CSAEPRTGGETNYGYTF. CDR3 in DNA: TGCAGTGCCGAACCACGGACAGGGGGCGAAACAAACTATGGCTACACCTTC.

This clonotype showed up many times. The rearrangement links TRBV27 to TRBJ2-5; 8 bases line up with TRBD1. Germline CDR1 is MNHEY and CDR2 is SMNVEV (reference sequence). The CDR3 is made up of 15 amino acids. The V gene end was trimmed by 6 bases and the J gene end by 6 bases; junction bases not matched to a gene: 12. The CDR3 coding sequence is TGTGCCAGCAGCGACCCAACAGGGGGAAGAAAGACCCAGTACTTC. Translation gives CASSDPTGGRKTQYF.

This clonotype showed up just once. The chain employs TRBV7-2 and TRBJ2-7; 8 bases fit TRBD1. V shed 2 bases and J 5 bases; nucleotides not matched to a gene: 8. The length of the CDR3 is 15 residues. Germline CDR1 is SGHTA and CDR2 is FQGNSA. CDR3 sequence reads: CASSLPGQALNEQYF. The CDR3 nucleotides are TGTGCCAGCAGCTTACCGGGACAGGCATTGAACGAGCAGTACTTC.

There are a few counts of this clonotype. This sequence joins TRBV7-8 and TRBJ2-1, with TRBD1 matching 12 bases. There are 15 residues in the CDR3. Germline values: CDR1 SGHVS, CDR2 FQNEAQ. After removal of 5 bases from V and 2 bases from J, the junction contained 1 base not matched to a gene. The CDR3 DNA sequence: TGTGCCAGCAGCAGGGACAGGGGGCCCTACAATGAGCAGTTCTTC. It yields the protein CASSRDRGPYNEQFF.

This chain links TRBV7-6 with TRBJ2-3, with D unclear. This CDR3 has 15 amino acids. V lost 1 base and J 2 bases, leaving 10 bases between the germline ends. The germline V gene encodes CDR1 SGHVS and CDR2 FNYEAQ. Here the CDR3 DNA reads TGTGCCAGCAGCTTAGGGTCCTATTCCACAGATACGCAGTATTTT. It specifies CASSLGSYSTDTQYF.

In its sample, this clonotype was seen many times. V usage is TRBV20-1 and J usage is TRBJ1-5; D remains unclear. The germline gives CDR1 DFQATT, CDR2 SNEGSKA (reference sequence). The CDR3 loop spans 11 amino acids. Trimming took off 3 bases at V and 6 bases at J, with 6 bases between the two ends. Here the CDR3 reads CSARLGQPQHF. As DNA, the CDR3 is TGCAGTGCTAGGCTTGGTCAGCCCCAGCATTTT.